The 7 T cell receptor beta chains listed next were all sequenced from one sample in a study of tumor-infiltrating lymphocytes in primary liver carcinoma. Extraction of RNA together with DNA used about 18-31 mg of unsorted bulk tissue. Researchers generated TCR beta cDNA from roughly 520 ng of total RNA, relying on a constant-region primer. It was through three nested multiplex PCR rounds of slightly modified ARM-PCR that TCR beta libraries arose. Primers for the first two PCR rounds were TRBV1-TRBV30 forward primers and a C-beta reverse primer (around 10 cycles per round). TCRdb itself ran the multiplex PCR reads through MiXCR, one entry per CDR3 protein. The sample lists roughly 91,000 distinct CDR3 sequences; around 63% were seen once. The sequencing sample was made of liver tumor tissue from sampling region 5. This sample's subset: tumor region T5, tumor centre. These receptors all come from a woman in her sixties or seventies with primary liver carcinoma and hepatitis B virus infection.

This chain joins TRBV30 and TRBJ2-5; either TRBD1 or TRBD2 may supply D (5 bases each). From germline, CDR1 is GTSNPN and CDR2 SVGIG (reference sequence). Trimming removed 2 bases from V and 4 bases from J, with 8 bases in between. The CDR3 sequence is 12 residues long. CDR3 in amino acids: CAWSRDGETQYF. The CDR3 DNA reads TGTGCCTGGAGTCGGGACGGAGAGACCCAGTACTTC. The full variable domain, completed using reference TRBV30 and TRBJ2-5, is SQTIHQWPATLVQPVGSPLSLECTVEGTSNPNLYWYRQAAGRGLQLLFYSVGIGQISSEVPQNLSASRPQDRQFILSSKKLLLSDSGFYLCAWSRDGETQYFGPGTRLLVL.

Worth noting for this clonotype: A much more abundant neighbour one base away suggests this may be a read error. The chain combines TRBV12-3 or TRBV12-4 with TRBJ2-7; a weak D match, TRBD2 (5 bases). This CDR3 comprises 13 residues. The CDR3 loop reads CVSSLGSSYEQYF. The CDR3 coding sequence is TGTGTCAGCAGTTTAGGGAGCTCCTACGAGCAGTACTTC.

On this clonotype itself: The junction shows a germline mismatch at one end, possibly a read error. CDR3 amino acids: CASILTHGQGYRSEQFF. The CDR3 coding sequence is TGTGCCAGCATCTTAACCCATGGACAGGGGTACAGGAGTGAGCAGTTCTTC. This chain links TRBV11-2 with TRBJ2-1; 9 bases line up with TRBD1. The length of the CDR3 is 17 residues. CDR1 and CDR2 (germline): SGHAT, FQNNGV.

For this clonotype: One end of the junction does not line up with germline, which may come from a read error. The rearrangement joins TRBV11-3 to TRBJ2-7, with 7 nucleotides matching TRBD2. The CDR3 is 17 residues long. Germline V lookup: CDR1 SGHNT, CDR2 YENEEA. CDR3 in DNA: TGTGCCAGCAGCCCGGACCGAGCGGGATTAGGCACATACGAGCAGTGCTTC. This sequence encodes CASSPDRAGLGTYEQCF.

The gene calls are TRBV28 and TRBJ1-5; weak D call: TRBD1 (6 bases). The CDR3 consists of 15 residues. Germline CDR1 and CDR2: MDHEN and SYDVKM. The V and J ends lost 1 base and 7 bases respectively, with 14 bases between them. The CDR3 loop is CASSLSGVLGQPQHF. In DNA form, the CDR3 reads TGTGCCAGCAGTTTATCAGGGGTATTGGGGCAGCCCCAGCATTTT.

The table lists this clonotype with many counts. The V and J genes are TRBV4-2 and TRBJ2-7; 7 bases agree with TRBD2. CDR1 and CDR2 (germline): LGHNA, YNFKEQ. The CDR3 covers 15 residues. The J segment lost 5 bases and the V segment lost 1 base, leaving 8 bases of the junction unmatched. Written as DNA, the CDR3 is TGTGCCAGCAGCCAAGGTGGAACGGGAGGCGACGAGCAGTACTTC. Translated: CASSQGGTGGDEQYF.

In the case of this clonotype: Here the CDR3 omits its conserved ending phenylalanine or tryptophan, so a read error is the likely source. The chain couples TRBV28 to TRBJ1-1, with D tentatively TRBD1 (5 bases). Germline-derived CDR1 and CDR2 are MDHEN and SYDVKM. This CDR3 is 15 amino acids long. CDR3: CVSSGHREGNTEAFL. The CDR3 coding sequence is TGTGTCAGCAGCGGACATCGGGAGGGGAACACTGAAGCTTTCCTT.